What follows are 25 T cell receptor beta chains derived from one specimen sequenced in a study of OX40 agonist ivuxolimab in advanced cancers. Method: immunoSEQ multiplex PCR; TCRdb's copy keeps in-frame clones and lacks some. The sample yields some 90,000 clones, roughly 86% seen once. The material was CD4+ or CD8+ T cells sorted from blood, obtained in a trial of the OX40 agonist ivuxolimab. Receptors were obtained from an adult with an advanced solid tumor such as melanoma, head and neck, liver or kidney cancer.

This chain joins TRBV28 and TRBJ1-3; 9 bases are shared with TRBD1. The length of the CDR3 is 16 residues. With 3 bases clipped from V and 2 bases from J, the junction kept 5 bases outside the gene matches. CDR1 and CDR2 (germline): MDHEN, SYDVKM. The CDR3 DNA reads TGTGCCAGCAGTTTGGGGACAGGGAGCCCTGGAAACACCATATATTTT. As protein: CASSLGTGSPGNTIYF.

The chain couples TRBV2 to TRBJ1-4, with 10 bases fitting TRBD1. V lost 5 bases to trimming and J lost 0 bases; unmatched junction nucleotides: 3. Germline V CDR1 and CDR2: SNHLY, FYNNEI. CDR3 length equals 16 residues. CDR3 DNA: TGTGCCAGCAGTAGGGACAGGGGAGCAACTAATGAAAAACTGTTTTTT. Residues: CASSRDRGATNEKLFF.

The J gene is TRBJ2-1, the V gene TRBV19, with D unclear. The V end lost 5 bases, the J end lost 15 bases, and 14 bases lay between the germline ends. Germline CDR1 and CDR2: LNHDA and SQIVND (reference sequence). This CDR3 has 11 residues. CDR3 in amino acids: CASSVGTMGFF. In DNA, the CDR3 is TGTGCCAGTAGTGTCGGCACCATGGGGTTCTTC.

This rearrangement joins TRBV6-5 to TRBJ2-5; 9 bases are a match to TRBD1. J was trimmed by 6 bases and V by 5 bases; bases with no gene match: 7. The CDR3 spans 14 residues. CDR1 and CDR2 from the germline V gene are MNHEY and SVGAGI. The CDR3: CASSPTGGVQTQYF. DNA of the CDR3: TGTGCCAGCAGTCCTACAGGGGGCGTACAGACCCAGTACTTC.

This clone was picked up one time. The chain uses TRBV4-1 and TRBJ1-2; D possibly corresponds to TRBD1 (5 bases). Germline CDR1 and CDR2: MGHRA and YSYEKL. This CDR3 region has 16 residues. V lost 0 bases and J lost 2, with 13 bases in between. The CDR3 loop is CASSQDPLGGNYGYTF. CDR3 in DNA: TGCGCCAGCAGCCAAGACCCTCTTGGGGGAAACTATGGCTACACCTTC.

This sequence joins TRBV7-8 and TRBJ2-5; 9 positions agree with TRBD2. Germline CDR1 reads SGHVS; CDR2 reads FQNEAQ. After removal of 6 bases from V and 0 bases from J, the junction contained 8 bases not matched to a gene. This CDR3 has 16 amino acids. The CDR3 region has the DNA TGTGCCAGCAGTTCTTTAGCGGGAGCGAACCAAGAGACCCAGTACTTC. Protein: CASSSLAGANQETQYF.

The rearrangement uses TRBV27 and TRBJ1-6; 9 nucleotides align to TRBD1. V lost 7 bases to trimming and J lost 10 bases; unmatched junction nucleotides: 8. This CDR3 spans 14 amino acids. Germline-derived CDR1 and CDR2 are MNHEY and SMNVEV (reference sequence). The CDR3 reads CASTSGTGSSPLHF. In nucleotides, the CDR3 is TGTGCCAGCACCTCCGGGACAGGGAGCTCACCCCTCCACTTT.

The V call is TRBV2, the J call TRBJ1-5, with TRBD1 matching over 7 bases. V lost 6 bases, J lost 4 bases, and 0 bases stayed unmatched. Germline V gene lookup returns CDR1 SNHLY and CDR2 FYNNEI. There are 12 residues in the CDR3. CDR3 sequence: CASRTGNQPQHF. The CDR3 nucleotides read TGTGCCAGCAGGACAGGGAATCAGCCCCAGCATTTT. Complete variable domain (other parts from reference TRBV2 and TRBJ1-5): EPEVTQTPSHQVTQMGQEVILRCVPISNHLYFYWYRQILGQKVEFLVSFYNNEISEKSEIFDDQFSVERPDGSNFTLKIRSTKLEDSAMYFCASRTGNQPQHFGDGTRLSIL.

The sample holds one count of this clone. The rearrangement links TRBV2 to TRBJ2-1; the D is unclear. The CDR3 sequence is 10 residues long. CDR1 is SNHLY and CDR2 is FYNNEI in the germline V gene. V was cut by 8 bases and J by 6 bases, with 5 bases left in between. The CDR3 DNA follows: TGTGCCAGCGAGGTCAATGAGCAGTTCTTC. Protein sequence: CASEVNEQFF.

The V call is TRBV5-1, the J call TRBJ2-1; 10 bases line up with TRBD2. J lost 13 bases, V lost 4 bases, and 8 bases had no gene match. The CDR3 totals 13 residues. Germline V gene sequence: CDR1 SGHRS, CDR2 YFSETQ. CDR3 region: CASSTGLADRQFF. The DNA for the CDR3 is TGCGCCAGCAGCACCGGACTAGCGGACAGACAGTTCTTC.

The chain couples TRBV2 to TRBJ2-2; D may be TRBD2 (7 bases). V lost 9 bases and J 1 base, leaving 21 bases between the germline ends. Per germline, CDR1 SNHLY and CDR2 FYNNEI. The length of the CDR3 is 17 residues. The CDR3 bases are TGTGCCAGGTCGAAGGGGGTCGCGGGAGTGAACACCGGGGAGCTGTTTTTT. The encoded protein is CARSKGVAGVNTGELFF.

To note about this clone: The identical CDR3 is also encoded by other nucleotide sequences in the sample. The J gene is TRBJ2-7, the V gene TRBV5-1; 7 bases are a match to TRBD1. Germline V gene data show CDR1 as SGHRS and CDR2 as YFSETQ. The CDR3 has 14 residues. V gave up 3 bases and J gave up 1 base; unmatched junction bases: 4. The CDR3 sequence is CASSSTGDSYEQYV. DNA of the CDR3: TGCGCCAGCAGCTCAACAGGGGATTCCTACGAGCAGTACGTC.

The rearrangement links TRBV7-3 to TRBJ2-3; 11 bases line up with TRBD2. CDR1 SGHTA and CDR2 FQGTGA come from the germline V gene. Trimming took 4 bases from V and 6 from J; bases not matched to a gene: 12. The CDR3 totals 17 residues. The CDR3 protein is CASSSKLAGVGGDTQYF. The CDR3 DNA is TGTGCCAGCAGCTCAAAACTAGCGGGAGTGGGTGGGGATACGCAGTATTTT.

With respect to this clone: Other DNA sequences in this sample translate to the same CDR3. CDR3 residues: CASSSQGGTEAFF. Written as DNA, the CDR3 is TGTGCCAGTAGTTCACAGGGGGGCACTGAAGCTTTCTTT. The chain combines TRBV19 with TRBJ1-1; 8 bases map to TRBD1. The CDR3 extends over 13 amino acids. Trimming cost V 5 bases and J 4 bases; bases outside gene matches: 3. The germline CDR1 and CDR2 sequences are LNHDA and SQIVND (reference sequence).

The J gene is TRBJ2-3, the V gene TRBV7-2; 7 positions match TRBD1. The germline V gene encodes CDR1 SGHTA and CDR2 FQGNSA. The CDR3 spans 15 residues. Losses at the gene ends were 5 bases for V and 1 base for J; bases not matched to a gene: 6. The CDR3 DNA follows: TGTGCCAGCAGCACTAGACAGGGAGGCACAGATACGCAGTATTTT. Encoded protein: CASSTRQGGTDTQYF.

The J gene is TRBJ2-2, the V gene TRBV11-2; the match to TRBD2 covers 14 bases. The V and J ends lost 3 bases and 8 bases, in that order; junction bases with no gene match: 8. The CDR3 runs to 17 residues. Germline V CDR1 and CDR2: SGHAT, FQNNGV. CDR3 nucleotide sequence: TGTGCCAGCAGCTTTAGTCCGGGACTAGCGGGAGAAGGGGAGCTGTTTTTT. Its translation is CASSFSPGLAGEGELFF.

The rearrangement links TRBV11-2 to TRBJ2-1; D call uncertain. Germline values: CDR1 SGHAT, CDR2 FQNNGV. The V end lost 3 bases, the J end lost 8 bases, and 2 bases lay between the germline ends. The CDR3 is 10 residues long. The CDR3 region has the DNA TGTGCCAGCAGCTTCCATGAGCAGTTCTTC. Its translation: CASSFHEQFF.

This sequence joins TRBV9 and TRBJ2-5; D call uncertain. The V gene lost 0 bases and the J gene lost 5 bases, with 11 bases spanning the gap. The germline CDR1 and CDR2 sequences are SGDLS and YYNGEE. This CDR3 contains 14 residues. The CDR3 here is CASSVAPSLETQYF. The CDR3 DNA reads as TGTGCCAGCAGCGTAGCACCTAGTCTGGAGACCCAGTACTTC.

CDR3 in DNA: TGTGCCAGCAGCGGATCCGGGGCCCCCGAGACCCAGTACTTC. It is translated as CASSGSGAPETQYF. V and J are TRBV5-5 and TRBJ2-5; D may match TRBD1 or TRBD2 (5 bases each). The CDR3 has 14 residues. Germline values: CDR1 SGHKS, CDR2 YYEKEE (reference sequence). The V and J ends lost 4 bases and 5 bases respectively, with 15 bases between them.

CDR3 nucleotides: TGCGCCAGCACCTCGGAAGGGACAGCCCTTGGTACGCAGTATTTT. This sequence encodes CASTSEGTALGTQYF. The chain links TRBV5-1 to TRBJ2-3; 7 positions match TRBD1. Trimming took 6 bases from V and 8 from J; bases not matched to a gene: 15. Looked up from germline, CDR1 is SGHRS and CDR2 is YFSETQ. This CDR3 region has 15 residues. The entire variable domain, with the rest obtained from reference TRBV5-1 and TRBJ2-3, is as follows: KAGVTQTPRYLIKTRGQQVTLSCSPISGHRSVSWYQQTPGQGLQFLFEYFSETQRNKGNFPGRFSGRQFSNSRSEMNVSTLELGDSALYLCASTSEGTALGTQYFGPGTRLTVL.

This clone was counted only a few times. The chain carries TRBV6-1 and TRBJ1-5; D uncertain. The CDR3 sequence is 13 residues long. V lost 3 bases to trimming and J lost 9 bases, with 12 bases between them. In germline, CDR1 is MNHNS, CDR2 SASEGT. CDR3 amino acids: CASSDGVRWPQHF. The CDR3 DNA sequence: TGTGCCAGCAGTGACGGGGTCCGGTGGCCCCAGCATTTT.

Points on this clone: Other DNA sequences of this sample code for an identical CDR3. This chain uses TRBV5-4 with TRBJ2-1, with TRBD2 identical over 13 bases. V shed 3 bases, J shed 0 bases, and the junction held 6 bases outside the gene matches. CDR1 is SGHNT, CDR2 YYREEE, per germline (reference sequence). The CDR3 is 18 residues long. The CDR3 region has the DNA TGTGCCAGCAGCTCAGGGACTAGCGGGACCAGCTCCTACAATGAGCAGTTCTTC. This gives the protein CASSSGTSGTSSYNEQFF.

Written as DNA, the CDR3 is TGTGCCAGCAGTTATGACAGGAACACCGGGGAGCTGTTTTTT. It yields the protein CASSYDRNTGELFF. V usage is TRBV6-5 and J usage is TRBJ2-2, with a weak D call TRBD1 (5 bases). The CDR3 covers 14 residues. Between the trimmed V and J ends, which lost 3 bases and 1 base, there was a span of 6 bases. CDR1 is MNHEY, CDR2 SVGAGI, per germline.

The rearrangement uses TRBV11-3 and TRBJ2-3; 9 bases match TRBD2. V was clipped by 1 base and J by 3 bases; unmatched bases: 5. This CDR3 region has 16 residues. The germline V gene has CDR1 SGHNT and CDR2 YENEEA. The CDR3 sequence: CASSLGGGRETDTQYF. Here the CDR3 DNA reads TGTGCCAGCAGCTTAGGCGGCGGGAGGGAAACAGATACGCAGTATTTT.

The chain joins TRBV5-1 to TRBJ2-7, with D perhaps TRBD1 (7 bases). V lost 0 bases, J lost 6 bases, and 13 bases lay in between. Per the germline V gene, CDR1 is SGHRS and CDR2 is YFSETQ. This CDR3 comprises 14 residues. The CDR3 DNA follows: TGCGCCAGCAGCTTGGATGGAGGGGGCGGCGAGCAGTACTTC. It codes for CASSLDGGGGEQYF.